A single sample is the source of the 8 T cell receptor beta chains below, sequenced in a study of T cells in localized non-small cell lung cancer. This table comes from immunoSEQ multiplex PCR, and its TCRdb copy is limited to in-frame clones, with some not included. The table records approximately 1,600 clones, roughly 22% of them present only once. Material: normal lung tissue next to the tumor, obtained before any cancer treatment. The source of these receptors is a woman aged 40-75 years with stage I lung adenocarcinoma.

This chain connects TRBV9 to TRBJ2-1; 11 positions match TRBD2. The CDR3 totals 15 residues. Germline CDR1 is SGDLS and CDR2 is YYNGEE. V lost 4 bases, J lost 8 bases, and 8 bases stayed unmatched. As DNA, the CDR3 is TGTGCCAGCAGCCCCGTAGCGGGGGGGCCGGATGAGCAGTTCTTC. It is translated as CASSPVAGGPDEQFF.

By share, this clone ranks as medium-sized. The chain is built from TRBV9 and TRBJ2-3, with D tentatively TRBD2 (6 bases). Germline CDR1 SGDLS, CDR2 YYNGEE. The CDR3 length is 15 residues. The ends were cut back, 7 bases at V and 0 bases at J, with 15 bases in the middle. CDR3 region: CASSPGGFSTDTQYF. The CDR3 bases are TGTGCCAGCTCCCCTGGGGGGTTCAGCACAGATACGCAGTATTTT.

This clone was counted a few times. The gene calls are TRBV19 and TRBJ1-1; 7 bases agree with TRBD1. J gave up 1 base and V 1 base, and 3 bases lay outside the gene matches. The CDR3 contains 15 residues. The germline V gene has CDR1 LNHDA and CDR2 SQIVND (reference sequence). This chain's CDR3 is CASSIAGTENTEAFF. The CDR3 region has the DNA TGTGCCAGTAGTATAGCCGGGACAGAGAACACTGAAGCTTTCTTT.

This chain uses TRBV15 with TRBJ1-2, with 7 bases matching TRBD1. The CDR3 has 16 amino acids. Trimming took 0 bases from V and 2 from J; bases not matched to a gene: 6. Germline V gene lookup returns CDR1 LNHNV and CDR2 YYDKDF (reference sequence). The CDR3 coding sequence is TGTGCCACCAGCAGAGATAGGAGGGGGCTCAACTATGGCTACACCTTC. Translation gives CATSRDRRGLNYGYTF.

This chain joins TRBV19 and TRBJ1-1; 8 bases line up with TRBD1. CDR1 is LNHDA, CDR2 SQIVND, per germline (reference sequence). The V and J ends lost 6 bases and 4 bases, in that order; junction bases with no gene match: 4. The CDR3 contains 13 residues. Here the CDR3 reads CASRPQGGTEAFF. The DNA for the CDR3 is TGTGCCAGTAGACCACAGGGGGGCACTGAAGCTTTCTTT.

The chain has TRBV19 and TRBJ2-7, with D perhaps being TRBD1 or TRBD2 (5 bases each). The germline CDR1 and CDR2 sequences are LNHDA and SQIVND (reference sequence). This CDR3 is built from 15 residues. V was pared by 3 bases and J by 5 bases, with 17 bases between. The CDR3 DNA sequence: TGTGCCAGTAGTATGAAGGGGCGCGGGTCCCACGAGCAGTACTTC. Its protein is CASSMKGRGSHEQYF.

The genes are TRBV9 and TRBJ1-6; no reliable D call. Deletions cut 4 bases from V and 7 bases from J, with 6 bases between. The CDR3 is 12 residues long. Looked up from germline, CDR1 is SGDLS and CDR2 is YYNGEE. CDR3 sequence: CASSPGNSPLHF. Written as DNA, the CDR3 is TGTGCCAGCAGCCCGGGGAATTCACCCCTCCACTTT.

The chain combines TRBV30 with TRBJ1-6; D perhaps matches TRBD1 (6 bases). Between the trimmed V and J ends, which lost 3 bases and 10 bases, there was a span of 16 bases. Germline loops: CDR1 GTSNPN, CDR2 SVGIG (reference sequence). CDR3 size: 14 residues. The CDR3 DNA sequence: TGTGCCTGGAGGGTGGCAGGGGTAATATCACCCCTCCACTTT. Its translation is CAWRVAGVISPLHF.